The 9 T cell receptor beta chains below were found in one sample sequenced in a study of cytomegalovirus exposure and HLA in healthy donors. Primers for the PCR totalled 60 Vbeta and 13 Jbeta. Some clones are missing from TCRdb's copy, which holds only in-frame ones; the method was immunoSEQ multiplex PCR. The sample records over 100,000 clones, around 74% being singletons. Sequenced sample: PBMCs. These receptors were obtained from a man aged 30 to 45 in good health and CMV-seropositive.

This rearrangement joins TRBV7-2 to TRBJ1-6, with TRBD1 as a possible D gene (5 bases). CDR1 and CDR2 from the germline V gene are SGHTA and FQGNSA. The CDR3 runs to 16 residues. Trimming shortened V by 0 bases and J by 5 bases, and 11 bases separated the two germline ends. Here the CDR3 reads CASSLAIGADNSPLHF. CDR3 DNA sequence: TGTGCCAGCAGCTTAGCAATAGGGGCCGATAATTCACCCCTCCACTTT. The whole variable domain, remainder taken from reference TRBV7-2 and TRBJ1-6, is GAGVSQSPSNKVTEKGKDVELRCDPISGHTALYWYRQSLGQGLEFLIYFQGNSAPDKSGLPSDRFSAERTGGSVSTLTIQRTQQEDSAVYLCASSLAIGADNSPLHFGNGTRLTVT.

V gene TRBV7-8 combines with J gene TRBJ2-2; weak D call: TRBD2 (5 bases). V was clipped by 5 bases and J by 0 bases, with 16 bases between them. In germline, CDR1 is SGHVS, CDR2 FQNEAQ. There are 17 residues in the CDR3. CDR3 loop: CASSLLDGIANTGELFF. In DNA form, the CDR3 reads TGTGCCAGCAGCCTACTCGACGGGATCGCGAACACCGGGGAGCTGTTTTTT.

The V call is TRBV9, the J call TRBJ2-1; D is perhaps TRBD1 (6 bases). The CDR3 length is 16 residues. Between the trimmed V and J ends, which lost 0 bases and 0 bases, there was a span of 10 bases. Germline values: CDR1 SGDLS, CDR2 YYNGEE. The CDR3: CASSVGTDSSYNEQFF. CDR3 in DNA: TGTGCCAGCAGCGTAGGAACGGACAGCTCCTACAATGAGCAGTTCTTC.

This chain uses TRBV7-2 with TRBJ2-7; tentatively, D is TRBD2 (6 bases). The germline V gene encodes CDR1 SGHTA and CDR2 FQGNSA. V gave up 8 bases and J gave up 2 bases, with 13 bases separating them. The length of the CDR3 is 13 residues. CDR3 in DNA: TGTGCCAGCTGCGCGGGATTGACCTACGAGCAGTACTTC. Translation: CASCAGLTYEQYF.

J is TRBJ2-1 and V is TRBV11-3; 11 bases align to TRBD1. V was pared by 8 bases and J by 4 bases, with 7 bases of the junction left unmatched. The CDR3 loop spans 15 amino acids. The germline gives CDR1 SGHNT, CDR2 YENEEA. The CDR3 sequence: CASGSGQGGYNEQFF. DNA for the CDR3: TGTGCCAGCGGATCGGGACAGGGGGGATACAATGAGCAGTTCTTC.

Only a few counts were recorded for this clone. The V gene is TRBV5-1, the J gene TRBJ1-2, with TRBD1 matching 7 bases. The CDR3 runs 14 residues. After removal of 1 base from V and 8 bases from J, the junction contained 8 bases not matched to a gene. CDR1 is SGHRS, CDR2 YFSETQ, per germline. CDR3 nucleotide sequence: TGCGCCAGCAGCTTGTCCGACAGGGCAGGGGGCTACACCTTC. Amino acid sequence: CASSLSDRAGGYTF.

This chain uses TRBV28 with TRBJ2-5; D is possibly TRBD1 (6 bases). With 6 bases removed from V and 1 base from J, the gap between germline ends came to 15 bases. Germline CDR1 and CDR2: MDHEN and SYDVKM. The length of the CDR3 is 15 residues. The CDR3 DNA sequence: TGTGCCAGCAGCTCCCGACAGGTCCCCCAAGAGACCCAGTACTTC. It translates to CASSSRQVPQETQYF. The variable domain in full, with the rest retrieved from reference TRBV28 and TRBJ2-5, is DVKVTQSSRYLVKRTGEKVFLECVQDMDHENMFWYRQDPGLGLRLIYFSYDVKMKEKGDIPEGYSVSREKKERFSLILESASTNQTSMYLCASSSRQVPQETQYFGPGTRLLVL.

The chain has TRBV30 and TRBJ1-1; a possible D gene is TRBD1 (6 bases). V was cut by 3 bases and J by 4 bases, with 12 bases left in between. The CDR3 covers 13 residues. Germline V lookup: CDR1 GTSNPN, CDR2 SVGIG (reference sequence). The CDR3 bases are TGTGCCTGGAGGGGGGCGGGGGCCACTGAAGCTTTCTTT. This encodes CAWRGAGATEAFF.

The CDR3 here is CSAVQGRTTDTQYF. The CDR3 coding sequence is TGCAGCGCTGTACAGGGCCGCACCACAGATACGCAGTATTTT. J is TRBJ2-3 and V is TRBV29-1; possible D gene TRBD1, 6 bases. This CDR3 has 14 residues. From germline, CDR1 is SQVTM and CDR2 ANQGSEA. Trimming pared 7 bases from V and 2 bases from J, leaving 16 bases between.